Shown below are 2 T cell receptor beta chains from a single sample sequenced in a study of response to subunit inactivated influenza vaccine. MiXCR, applied by TCRdb to the RT-PCR reads, yields one record per CDR3 protein. The sample yields approximately 680,000 distinct CDR3 sequences, around 14% seen once. Here the sequenced sample was PBMCs from blood, taken 11 to 12 days after vaccination. These receptors all come from a man aged 50 to 60 who received an inactivated influenza vaccine.

This clonotype has a handful of counts. V and J are TRBV12-3 or TRBV12-4 and TRBJ1-1, with 10 bases fitting TRBD1. The CDR3 runs to 14 residues. J was trimmed by 7 bases and V by 3 bases; bases with no gene match: 5. The CDR3 bases are TGTGCCAGCAGTTTCAACGGACAGGGGGTTGAAGCTTTCTTT. The encoded protein is CASSFNGQGVEAFF.

This sequence joins TRBV24-1 and TRBJ2-7; TRBD1 agrees at 8 bases. This CDR3 is 15 amino acids long. Losses at the gene ends were 2 bases for V and 2 bases for J; bases not matched to a gene: 4. Germline-derived CDR1 and CDR2 are KGHDR and SFDVKD. The CDR3 DNA follows: TGTGCCACCAGTGATTCTGGGACAGGAACCTACGAGCAGTACTTC. This sequence encodes CATSDSGTGTYEQYF.